This entry concerns a single T cell receptor (beta chain). The sample is drawn from a study of shared clonotypes between healthy human individuals. About the study: For every donor, three CD4 naive, three CD4 memory, two CD8 naive and one CD8 memory plates were used.

Several immunoSEQ plates held equal portions of the genomic DNA taken from each subset. In the study's own analysis: With immunoSEQ giving junction-only sequences and no quality scores, filtering differed. Clones were sequenced by immunoSEQ multiplex PCR, and TCRdb holds only the in-frame ones, with some missing. V, J and clone size are those of that table, while D and trimming were read from the DNA. The sample carries about 2.3 million clones, approximately 93% recorded once. V lost 5 bases and J lost 2; bases outside the gene matches: 8. The CDR3 is 15 residues long. Germline loops: CDR1 SGHTA, CDR2 FQGNSA.

Sequenced sample: naive CD4+ T cells from PBMCs. As for subset: CD45RA+ positively selected. The rearrangement uses TRBV7-2 and TRBJ2-7; TRBD1 matches at 8 bases. The clonotype comes from a man in his late teens or twenties in good health. Some clones in this sample may be carry-over from other donors' samples. CDR3 residues: CASSGSGTGPYEQYF. The CDR3, as DNA: TGTGCCAGCAGCGGCTCCGGGACAGGTCCCTACGAGCAGTACTTC.